The rows below give T cell receptor beta chains drawn from one sample of a study of cytomegalovirus exposure and HLA in healthy donors. The data were produced by immunoSEQ multiplex PCR, yet TCRdb's version contains in-frame clones alone and is incomplete. Of 200,000 or so clones listed, around 79% were seen once; the top ten hold approximately 0.36%. Sequences were obtained from PBMCs. All receptors come from a male donor in good health and CMV-seropositive. Both conserved end residues are part of each CDR3. D genes are given only for firm matches. Only some rows state a clone size, as once, few, many or a class for expanded clones.

TRBD2 TRBJ2-3 TRBV9 . CASSVGLAGAHTDTQYF TGTGCCAGCAGCGTAGGACTAGCGGGAGCGCACACAGATACGCAGTATTTT
TRBD1 TRBJ2-7 TRBV11-3 once CASSVQPGQGNYEQYF TGTGCCAGCAGCGTTCAACCGGGACAGGGGAACTACGAGCAGTACTTC
. TRBJ1-2 TRBV6-6 . CATQEGYGYTF TGTGCCACGCAAGAGGGATACGGCTACACCTTC
. TRBJ2-7 TRBV5-1 . CASSGGGRLPDEQYF TGCGCCAGCAGCGGGGGGGGGCGCTTACCTGACGAGCAGTACTTC
. TRBJ1-6 TRBV6-1 . CASSEALQGSSYNSPLHF TGTGCCAGCAGTGAAGCCCTACAGGGAAGCTCCTATAATTCACCCCTCCACTTT
. TRBJ1-1 TRBV27 . CASGTNYRENTEAFF TGTGCCAGCGGGACTAACTATAGGGAGAACACTGAAGCTTTCTTT
. TRBJ2-5 TRBV7-9 . CASSSRSSQETQYF TGTGCCAGCAGCTCGAGGTCCAGCCAAGAGACCCAGTACTTC
TRBD2 TRBJ2-7 TRBV7-6 few CASSLDWEGEQYF TGTGCCAGCAGTCTGGACTGGGAGGGCGAGCAGTACTTC
TRBD1 TRBJ1-4 TRBV28 few CASSLRQGLNEKLFF TGTGCCAGCAGTTTAAGACAGGGTTTAAATGAAAAACTGTTTTTT
. TRBJ2-7 TRBV4-3 . CASSQAQEVTYAQYF TGCGCCAGCAGCCAAGCCCAGGAGGTTACGTATGCGCAGTACTTC
. TRBJ1-6 TRBV5-5 . CASSLDSSYNSPLHF TGTGCCAGCAGCTTGGACAGCTCCTATAATTCACCCCTCCACTTT
TRBD1 TRBJ1-1 TRBV7-2 . CASSPWTGDYEAFF TGTGCCAGCAGCCCCTGGACAGGGGATTATGAAGCTTTCTTT
TRBD1 TRBJ2-7 TRBV6-1 . CASSGSGTGLLYEQYF TGTGCCAGCAGTGGATCCGGGACAGGGCTTCTGTACGAGCAGTACTTC
TRBD1 TRBJ2-7 TRBV27 . CASGRTGPYEQYF TGTGCCAGCGGACGGACAGGGCCCTACGAGCAGTACTTC
. TRBJ2-7 TRBV5-1 . CASSLENIGDTIHEQYF TGCGCCAGCAGCTTGGAAAATATAGGGGATACCATCCACGAGCAGTACTTC
. TRBJ1-2 TRBV28 few CASSLILHLYGYTF TGTGCCAGCAGTTTGATCCTTCACCTATATGGCTACACCTTC
. TRBJ1-1 TRBV5-1 . CASSPREGTEAFF TGCGCCAGCAGCCCAAGGGAGGGGACTGAAGCTTTCTTT
. TRBJ2-7 TRBV15 few CATSRHSGNYEQYF TGTGCCACCAGCAGGCATAGCGGAAACTACGAGCAGTACTTC
. TRBJ1-3 TRBV4-1 . CASSQDQGNTIYF TGCGCCAGCAGCCAAGACCAGGGAAACACCATATATTTT
TRBD1 TRBJ1-1 TRBV5-1 . CASSLAAGGSEAFF TGCGCCAGCAGCTTGGCAGCAGGGGGAAGTGAAGCTTTCTTT
TRBD2 TRBJ2-5 TRBV5-8 . CASSWGLAGVGETQYF TGTGCCAGCAGCTGGGGACTAGCGGGAGTTGGAGAGACCCAGTACTTC
. TRBJ1-1 TRBV6-5 once CASKEGTISLAFF TGTGCCAGCAAGGAGGGAACGATCAGTTTAGCTTTCTTT
TRBD1 TRBJ2-1 TRBV9 . CASSVSNRGRYNEQFF TGTGCCAGCAGCGTAAGTAACAGGGGGCGCTACAATGAGCAGTTCTTC
TRBD2 TRBJ2-1 TRBV6-5 . CASTPGGNEQFF TGTGCCAGCACCCCGGGAGGGAATGAGCAGTTCTTC
. TRBJ1-5 TRBV12-5 . CASGTGLQPQHF TGTGCTAGTGGGACAGGATTACAGCCCCAGCATTTT
. TRBJ2-1 TRBV5-1 . CASSQESGLNEQFF TGCGCCAGCAGTCAGGAGAGCGGGCTCAATGAGCAGTTCTTC
. TRBJ2-7 TRBV11-2 . CASSLAQGPYEQYF TGTGCCAGCAGCTTAGCACAGGGTCCCTACGAGCAGTACTTC
. TRBJ2-1 TRBV11-2 . CASSLSLSYNEQFF TGTGCCAGCAGCTTATCTCTCTCCTACAATGAGCAGTTCTTC
. TRBJ2-7 TRBV1 . CTSSQGPGHPYYEQYF TGCACCAGCAGCCAAGGCCCGGGACACCCCTACTACGAGCAGTACTTC
. TRBJ1-5 TRBV4-2 . CASSQEIWQVNQPQHF TGTGCCAGCAGCCAAGAAATTTGGCAGGTTAATCAGCCCCAGCATTTT
TRBD1 TRBJ2-3 TRBV5-4 . CASSLDRGDGTDTQYF TGTGCCAGCAGCTTGGACAGGGGGGATGGCACAGATACGCAGTATTTT
TRBD2 TRBJ2-7 TRBV2 once CAGSLRGSTYEQYF TGTGCCGGATCACTCCGCGGGAGCACCTACGAGCAGTACTTC
. TRBJ2-2 TRBV6-5 . CASSYSAGYTGELFF TGTGCCAGCAGTTACTCCGCCGGTTACACCGGGGAGCTGTTTTTT
. TRBJ2-1 TRBV14 few CASSQDYSGLFSYNEQFF TGTGCCAGCAGCCAAGATTATTCGGGATTGTTCTCCTACAATGAGCAGTTCTTC
. TRBJ2-5 TRBV19 . CASSREETQYF TGTGCCTCCTCCAGGGAAGAGACCCAGTACTTC
. TRBJ1-6 TRBV9 . CASSGQYNSPLHF TGTGCCAGCAGCGGACAGTATAATTCACCCCTCCACTTT
TRBD1 TRBJ2-7 TRBV25-1 . CASSENPRDRVTYEQYF TGTGCCAGCAGTGAAAACCCCAGGGACAGGGTAACTTACGAGCAGTACTTC
TRBD2 TRBJ2-1 TRBV4-3 few CASSQERTSGLYNEQFF TGCGCCAGCAGCCAAGAACGGACTAGCGGGCTTTACAATGAGCAGTTCTTC
. TRBJ2-7 TRBV6-6 . CASSRPGHGPYEQYF TGTGCCAGCAGTAGACCGGGACACGGTCCCTACGAGCAGTACTTC
. TRBJ2-3 TRBV18 few CASSPLPARGTDTQYF TGTGCCAGCTCACCACTCCCCGCCCGGGGCACAGATACGCAGTATTTT
. TRBJ2-7 TRBV21-1 . CASSKGGQVLTYEQYF TGTGCCAGCAGCAAAGGAGGACAAGTTCTTACCTACGAGCAGTACTTC
. TRBJ2-7 TRBV7-9 . CASSLNTPYEQYF TGTGCCAGCAGCTTAAACACACCCTACGAGCAGTACTTC
. TRBJ2-3 TRBV12-5 once CASSGVATDTQYF TGTGCTAGCTCGGGAGTAGCGACAGATACGCAGTATTTT
. TRBJ1-6 TRBV6-5 . CASSYGTEGNSPLHF TGTGCCAGCAGTTACGGGACGGAGGGTAATTCACCCCTCCACTTT
TRBD2 TRBJ2-7 TRBV7-2 . CASSPRGSPYEQYF TGTGCCAGCAGCCCGCGGGGGAGCCCCTACGAGCAGTACTTC
. TRBJ2-3 TRBV2 . CASSDPGLDTQYF TGTGCCAGCAGTGACCCGGGACTAGATACGCAGTATTTT
. TRBJ2-2 TRBV6-5 . CASRPRVDTGELFF TGTGCCAGCAGACCCCGGGTAGACACCGGGGAGCTGTTTTTT
. TRBJ1-5 TRBV30 once CAWRSDTRDQPQHF TGTGCCTGGAGGTCGGACACGAGAGATCAGCCCCAGCATTTT
TRBD2 TRBJ2-1 TRBV2 . CASSVGLAGLIF TGTGCCAGCAGTGTCGGGCTAGCGGGGCTCATCTTC
. TRBJ1-1 TRBV29-1 . CSVVGGNTEAFF TGCAGCGTTGTAGGCGGCAACACTGAAGCTTTCTTT
. TRBJ2-4 TRBV2 few CASRLDSKNIQYF TGTGCCAGCCGGCTTGACAGCAAAAACATTCAGTACTTC
TRBD1 TRBJ2-7 TRBV18 . CASSTAGGNFYEQYF TGTGCCAGCTCAACCGCAGGGGGTAATTTCTACGAGCAGTACTTC
TRBD1 TRBJ1-2 TRBV7-2 . CASSARQGGGYTF TGTGCCAGCAGCGCTAGACAGGGAGGAGGCTACACCTTC
. TRBJ2-7 TRBV5-1 . CASSSLGSYEQYF TGCGCCAGCAGCTCACTCGGTTCCTACGAGCAGTACTTC
. TRBJ1-2 TRBV18 . CASSPQSTGLRVYGYTF TGTGCCAGCTCACCCCAAAGTACAGGGTTAAGGGTCTATGGCTACACCTTC
. TRBJ2-5 TRBV7-9 . CASSLTTPSQETQYF TGTGCCAGCAGCTTAACGACACCATCCCAAGAGACCCAGTACTTC
. TRBJ2-7 TRBV4-2 . CASSQDVQVYEQYF TGTGCCAGCAGCCAAGATGTCCAGGTCTACGAGCAGTACTTC